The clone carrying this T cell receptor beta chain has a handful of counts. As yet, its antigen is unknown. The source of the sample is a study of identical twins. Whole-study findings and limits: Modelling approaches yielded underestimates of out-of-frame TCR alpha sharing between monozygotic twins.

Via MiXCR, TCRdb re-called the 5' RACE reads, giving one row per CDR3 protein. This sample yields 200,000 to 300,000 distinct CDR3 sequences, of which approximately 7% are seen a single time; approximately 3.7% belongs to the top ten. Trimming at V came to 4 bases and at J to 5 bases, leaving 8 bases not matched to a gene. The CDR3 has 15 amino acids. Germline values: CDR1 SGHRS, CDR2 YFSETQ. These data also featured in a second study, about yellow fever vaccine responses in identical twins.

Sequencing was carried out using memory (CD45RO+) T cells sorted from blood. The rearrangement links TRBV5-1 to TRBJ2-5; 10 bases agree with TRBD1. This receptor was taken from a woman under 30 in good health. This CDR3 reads CASSTTGTGVETQYF. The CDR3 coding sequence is TGCGCCAGCAGCACTACCGGGACAGGGGTTGAGACCCAGTACTTC.